The TCR beta chain described here comes from a study of cytomegalovirus exposure and HLA in healthy donors. Study-wide points: Analysis was carried out at a later point, and it linked a missense DCLRE1C variant to TCR beta V- and J-gene trimming.

V was shortened by 0 bases and J by 6 bases, with 11 bases between the two germline ends. The CDR3 totals 14 residues. CDR1 and CDR2 (germline): SGHRS, YFSETQ. As to this clone: As yet, its antigen is unknown.

The PCR employed 60 Vbeta primers together with 13 Jbeta primers. Produced via immunoSEQ multiplex PCR; TCRdb's table is partial and in-frame only. The sample holds 180,000 or so clones, around 62% seen once. The sequenced sample consisted of PBMCs. V is TRBV5-1 and J is TRBJ2-3; unclear D gene. This receptor was taken from a man aged 35 to 55 in good health and CMV-seronegative. Here the CDR3 DNA reads TGCGCCAGCAGCTTGGGGGCTAAAGTGGATACGCAGTATTTT. Translated, it gives CASSLGAKVDTQYF.